Reported below is one T cell receptor beta chain. The data originate from a study of pediatric ulcerative colitis. Study at large: Several patients showed pancolitis and two showed left-sided colitis.

The repertoire was sequenced with immunoSEQ multiplex PCR; TCRdb's copy has only in-frame clones and lacks some. The sample consists of tens of thousands of clones, over 70% of them appearing once. J lost 2 bases, V lost 5 bases, and 2 bases had no gene match. CDR3 length: 13 residues. CDR1 and CDR2 (germline): LNHDA, SQIVND (reference sequence). The rectum was sampled with one to two pinch biopsies at colonoscopy. This chain uses TRBV19 with TRBJ1-2, with 7 bases identical to TRBD1. Sequencing used gut tissue. The sequence derives from a boy between 10 and 17 years old with severe ulcerative colitis. The CDR3 DNA sequence: TGTGCCAGTAGTTTGGGACAGAACTATGGCTACACCTTC. Translated, it gives CASSLGQNYGYTF.